Below, 9 T cell receptor beta chains from the same sample are listed, as sequenced in a study of tumor-infiltrating lymphocytes in primary liver carcinoma. A constant-region primer primed TCR beta cDNA synthesis from about 0.45 ug of total RNA. TCR beta libraries came from three nested multiplex PCR rounds using slightly modified ARM-PCR. TRBV1-TRBV30 forward primers paired with a C-beta reverse primer were used in the first two PCR rounds, which ran roughly 11 cycles each. TCRdb reprocessed the multiplex PCR reads via MiXCR and lists one record per CDR3 protein. The data contain a few hundred thousand distinct CDR3 sequences, almost 60% of them singletons. Germline DNA was extracted alongside blood RNA, which was obtained from unsorted whole blood. The sequenced sample consisted of peripheral blood. The receptors shown here come from a woman in her twenties or thirties with primary liver carcinoma and hepatitis B virus infection.

This chain's CDR3 is CASSLRGTAVDEQYF. The CDR3 bases are TGTGCCAGCAGCTTACGTGGGACAGCGGTCGACGAGCAGTACTTC. The rearrangement joins TRBV11-2 to TRBJ2-7; TRBD1 matches 7 bases. With 2 bases clipped from V and 5 bases from J, the junction kept 9 bases outside the gene matches. The germline CDR1 and CDR2 sequences are SGHAT and FQNNGV. The CDR3 covers 15 residues.

The chain joins TRBV6-5 to TRBJ2-7; a weak D match, TRBD1 (6 bases). CDR1 is MNHEY, CDR2 SVGAGI, per germline. The CDR3 covers 14 residues. The V end lost 8 bases, the J end lost 3 bases, and 17 bases lay between the germline ends. CDR3 coding DNA: TGTGCCAGCGCAGGACGGGACACTTACTACGAGCAGTACTTC. Its translation is CASAGRDTYYEQYF.

Of note for this clonotype: At one of its ends the junction is not consistent with the germline gene, which may arise from a read error. This chain uses TRBV11-1 with TRBJ2-3, with D tentatively TRBD2 (6 bases). There are 15 residues in the CDR3. CDR1 and CDR2 (germline): SGHAT, FQDESV (reference sequence). The CDR3 region is CASSLGGLHIDTQYF. CDR3 nucleotide sequence: TGTGCCAGCAGCTTAGGGGGACTGCACATAGATACGCAATATTTT.

J is TRBJ2-5 and V is TRBV5-4, with 9 nucleotides matching TRBD2. Looked up from germline, CDR1 is SGHNT and CDR2 is YYREEE (reference sequence). The CDR3 is 15 amino acids. Germline trimming cut 2 bases from V and 3 bases from J; bases unmatched to any gene: 5. This CDR3 is CASSFGGLAKETQYF. Written as DNA, the CDR3 is TGTGCCAGCAGCTTCGGAGGACTAGCGAAAGAGACCCAGTACTTC.

The chain links TRBV4-1 to TRBJ2-7, with D perhaps matching TRBD2 (5 bases). Trimming pared 3 bases from V and 8 bases from J, leaving 26 bases between. The CDR3 has 17 amino acids. In germline, CDR1 is MGHRA, CDR2 YSYEKL. CDR3 DNA sequence: TGCGCCAGCAGCCATGATAGTAATCTTGTTGCGGGTGCGAAGCAGTACTTC. This translates into CASSHDSNLVAGAKQYF.

V gene TRBV7-9 combines with J gene TRBJ1-6, with D possibly being TRBD1 (5 bases). Trimming removed 6 bases from V and 6 bases from J, with 12 bases in between. This CDR3 is built from 14 residues. Germline V gene data show CDR1 as SEHNR and CDR2 as FQNEAQ (reference sequence). CDR3 nucleotide sequence: TGTGCCAGCAGACGCGACAGAGCTAATTCACCCCTCCACTTT. Its translation is CASRRDRANSPLHF.

As to this clonotype: This could be a read error, since a much larger clone is one nucleotide away. V gene TRBV29-1 combines with J gene TRBJ2-7; no clear D. Between the trimmed V and J ends, which lost 8 bases and 5 bases, there was a span of 25 bases. The CDR3 contains 15 residues. Germline CDR1 is SQVTM and CDR2 is ANQGSEA. CDR3: CSTIILTIPGHEQYF. The CDR3 DNA reads as TGCAGCACCATAATCCTCACTATACCGGGCCACGAGCAGTACTTC.

Details on this clonotype: Possible read error: a much larger clone is one base away. The CDR3 DNA sequence: TGTGCCAGCAGTTCTTCAGGAAACTATGGCTGCACCTTC. Encoded protein: CASSSSGNYGCTF. V usage is TRBV12-3 or TRBV12-4 and J usage is TRBJ1-2; no definite D call. This CDR3 region has 13 residues.

This clonotype was counted a single time. One base away lies a much larger clone, so this may be a sequencing read error. Likely a read error: the CDR3 ends without its conserved phenylalanine or tryptophan. The chain combines TRBV28 with TRBJ2-5; no definite D call. CDR1 and CDR2 from the germline V gene are MDHEN and SYDVKM. V shed 1 base and J shed 7 bases, with 16 bases lying between them. The CDR3 is 15 amino acids. The CDR3, as DNA: TGTGCCAGCAGTTTATCACCCAGGCGGTTAGGGACCCAGTACTTA. This codes for CASSLSPRRLGTQYL.